The present TCR beta chain was sequenced within a study of blood T cell repertoires in COVID-19. Turning to the study itself: Samples taken during acute and convalescent COVID-19 were collected in the United States, Italy and Spain. The cDNA or gDNA used as material had been derived from T cells, B-cell-depleted T cells, or PBMCs.

The table lists this clone with a few counts. Original analysis: Reference gene primer amplification gave estimated nucleated cell counts. Clones were sequenced by immunoSEQ multiplex PCR, and TCRdb holds only the in-frame ones, with some missing. The V and J calls and clone size come from that table; D and trimming were worked out from the DNA. The sample consists of approximately 30,000 clones, under 80% of them appearing once. The V and J ends lost 6 bases and 8 bases respectively, with 7 bases between them. Germline assignment: CDR1 DFQATT and CDR2 SNEGSKA (reference sequence). The CDR3 runs to 9 residues.

This TCR was recovered from a man between 65 and 85 years old with acute or convalescent COVID-19. The rearrangement joins TRBV20-1 to TRBJ1-2; D is unclear. The sequenced sample was peripheral blood. CDR3 bases: TGCAGTGCCGGGAACGGCTACACCTTC. Protein product: CSAGNGYTF.